This TCR beta chain was recovered during a study of blood T cell repertoires in COVID-19. For the study at large: Whether acute or convalescent, the COVID-19 samples came from the United States, Italy and Spain. The cDNA or gDNA used as material had been derived from T cells, B-cell-depleted T cells, or PBMCs.

Original data processing: Amplification of reference gene primers provided the estimated nucleated cell counts. Profiling relied on immunoSEQ multiplex PCR, and the TCRdb table lists in-frame clones only, not all of them. V and J calls and clone size come straight from that table; D and trimming were deduced from the DNA. This sample has about 360,000 clones, with around 87% found just once. This CDR3 region has 18 residues. The chain is built from TRBV1 and TRBJ1-4. TRBV1 is marked as a pseudogene. This receptor was obtained from a human donor in a cohort sampled during active COVID-19. Sequenced sample: peripheral blood. The chain's CDR3 is CTSSQDLGTPRRLMKGFF. CDR3 DNA sequence: TGCACCAGCAGCCAGGACCTTGGGACTCCCCGGCGACTAATGAAAGGTTTTTTT.